The next 21 T cell receptor beta chains were all read from a single sample in a study of CD8 T cells in Susac syndrome. A quantity of roughly 0.5 to 1 ug RNA underwent reverse transcription using random hexamers. Using its own MiXCR run on the immunoSEQ multiplex PCR reads, TCRdb lists one record per CDR3 protein. This sample yields about 200,000 distinct CDR3 sequences, of which roughly 91% are seen a single time; roughly 0.087% belongs to the top ten. Sequenced: CD4+ T cells from PBMCs. Source of these receptors: a human donor with Susac syndrome.

The chain couples TRBV5-1 to TRBJ1-6; D gene uncertain. Germline V gives CDR1 SGHRS, CDR2 YFSETQ. Trimming removed 1 base at V and 4 bases at J, with 6 bases between. The CDR3 contains 14 residues. CDR3 residues: CASSLTEYNSPLHF. For the CDR3, the DNA is TGCGCCAGCAGCTTGACAGAATATAATTCACCCCTCCACTTT.

The chain carries TRBV28 and TRBJ1-2; D is uncertain. The germline CDR1 and CDR2 sequences are MDHEN and SYDVKM. With 6 bases removed from V and 2 bases from J, the gap between germline ends came to 10 bases. The CDR3 sequence is 13 residues long. In nucleotides, the CDR3 is TGTGCCAGCAGCAGACGGACCAACTATGGCTACACCTTC. Residues: CASSRRTNYGYTF.

This chain uses TRBV9 with TRBJ2-2, with 8 bases lining up with TRBD2. The trim removed 3 bases at V and 6 bases at J, leaving 4 bases unmatched. Per the germline V gene, CDR1 is SGDLS and CDR2 is YYNGEE. There are 14 residues in the CDR3. The CDR3 region is CASSAHGGAGELFF. Here the CDR3 DNA reads TGTGCCAGCAGCGCCCACGGGGGGGCCGGGGAGCTGTTTTTT.

The J gene is TRBJ1-1, the V gene TRBV7-9; 7 bases align to TRBD1. Unmatched junction bases numbered 7, after V lost 5 bases and J lost 4 bases. Germline-derived CDR1 and CDR2 are SEHNR and FQNEAQ (reference sequence). The CDR3 sequence is 14 residues long. The CDR3 nucleotides read TGTGCCAGCAGCACCTTCCCAGGGGGCACTGAAGCTTTCTTT. It is translated as CASSTFPGGTEAFF.

This chain links TRBV3-1 with TRBJ1-5; 8 bases map to TRBD1. CDR3 size: 16 residues. Unmatched junction bases numbered 3, after V lost 1 base and J lost 1 base. CDR1 and CDR2 from the germline V gene are LGHDT and YNNKEL (reference sequence). Here the CDR3 DNA reads TGTGCCAGCAGCCAAGGGACAGGGAAAAGCAATCAGCCCCAGCATTTT. This gives the protein CASSQGTGKSNQPQHF.

The chain has TRBV14 and TRBJ2-2, with unresolved D. CDR1 and CDR2 from the germline V gene are SGHDN and FVKESK. The CDR3 extends over 14 amino acids. The V end was cut by 1 base, the J end by 4 bases, with 7 bases between. CDR3 nucleotides: TGTGCCAGCAGCCAAGTTAGGTCCACCGGGGAGCTGTTTTTT. This codes for CASSQVRSTGELFF.

The chain combines TRBV12-3 or TRBV12-4 with TRBJ2-1; 9 bases map to TRBD2. This CDR3 region has 17 residues. V was clipped by 1 base and J by 6 bases; unmatched bases: 10. Written as DNA, the CDR3 is TGTGCCAGCAGTTTAGAAGTTAGCGGGGGTTTCTTCAATGAGCAGTTCTTC. Its protein product is CASSLEVSGGFFNEQFF.

This clonotype was observed once. The V and J genes are TRBV20-1 and TRBJ1-5, with D tentatively TRBD1 (6 bases). Trimming took 0 bases from V and 3 from J, leaving 15 bases between them. Germline V gene data show CDR1 as DFQATT and CDR2 as SNEGSKA (reference sequence). The CDR3 loop spans 16 amino acids. The CDR3 loop is CSARDGGARNNQPQHF. The DNA for the CDR3 is TGCAGTGCTAGAGACGGGGGGGCCAGAAACAATCAGCCCCAGCATTTT.

This chain links TRBV7-3 with TRBJ1-2; D uncertain. The CDR3 is 14 amino acids. CDR1 is SGHTA, CDR2 FQGTGA, per germline. V was clipped by 1 base and J by 1 base, with 7 bases between them. The CDR3 sequence is CASSLSPNNYGYTF. DNA of the CDR3: TGTGCCAGCAGCTTAAGTCCGAATAACTATGGCTACACCTTC.

The gene calls are TRBV7-6 and TRBJ2-5, with 9 bases that match TRBD2. CDR3 length equals 16 residues. The germline CDR1 and CDR2 sequences are SGHVS and FNYEAQ. Trimming cost V 2 bases and J 0 bases; bases outside gene matches: 4. The CDR3 loop reads CASSLRASGNQETQYF. Written as DNA, the CDR3 is TGTGCCAGCAGCTTAAGGGCTAGCGGGAACCAAGAGACCCAGTACTTC.

CDR3 in DNA: TGTGCCAGCAGCTTACGACAGGGCGAAGAGACCCAGTACTTC. It is translated as CASSLRQGEETQYF. This chain connects TRBV7-9 to TRBJ2-5; TRBD1 agrees at 7 bases. The V and J ends lost 2 bases and 3 bases, in that order; junction bases with no gene match: 3. The CDR3 length is 14 residues. Germline lookup yields CDR1 SEHNR and CDR2 FQNEAQ (reference sequence).

This clonotype came up once. The chain carries TRBV30 and TRBJ1-3; no clear D. The germline gives CDR1 GTSNPN, CDR2 SVGIG (reference sequence). The CDR3 is 12 amino acids. Trimming left V 8 bases short and J 4 bases short, with 12 bases between. CDR3 protein: CAQLLTGNTIYF. The DNA for the CDR3 is TGTGCCCAACTCCTCACGGGAAACACCATATATTTT. Supplemented by reference TRBV30 and TRBJ1-3, the full variable domain reads SQTIHQWPATLVQPVGSPLSLECTVEGTSNPNLYWYRQAAGRGLQLLFYSVGIGQISSEVPQNLSASRPQDRQFILSSKKLLLSDSGFYLCAQLLTGNTIYFGEGSWLTVV.

This chain joins TRBV30 and TRBJ1-1; 8 nucleotides align to TRBD1. The V gene end was trimmed by 2 bases and the J gene end by 5 bases; junction bases not matched to a gene: 7. Germline loops: CDR1 GTSNPN, CDR2 SVGIG (reference sequence). The CDR3 length is 14 residues. CDR3 loop: CAWSWVRGQTEAFF. The CDR3 DNA reads as TGTGCCTGGAGTTGGGTCAGGGGGCAGACTGAAGCTTTCTTT.

The chain recombines TRBV20-1 with TRBJ1-1; D gene ambiguous. The CDR3 sequence is 14 residues long. V lost 1 base to trimming and J lost 5 bases, with 14 bases between them. From germline, CDR1 is DFQATT and CDR2 SNEGSKA (reference sequence). The CDR3 sequence: CSARVGSQRTEAFF. DNA of the CDR3: TGCAGTGCTAGAGTGGGATCTCAGCGGACTGAAGCTTTCTTT.

The V and J genes are TRBV12-3 or TRBV12-4 and TRBJ2-7; 9 bases map to TRBD1. Losses at the gene ends were 5 bases for V and 7 bases for J; bases not matched to a gene: 9. The CDR3 runs 14 residues. The CDR3 DNA reads TGTGCCAGCAGTGAGGGGACAGGGCGACGAGAGCAGTACTTC. It encodes CASSEGTGRREQYF.

The CDR3, as DNA: TGTGCCAGCAGTGAAGGGACAATACCTAACTATGGCTACACCTTC. Its translation is CASSEGTIPNYGYTF. The chain recombines TRBV6-1 with TRBJ1-2, with D perhaps matching TRBD1 (5 bases). Germline V gene lookup returns CDR1 MNHNS and CDR2 SASEGT. V gave up 1 base and J gave up 0 bases, with 9 bases separating them. The CDR3 covers 15 residues.

The gene calls are TRBV5-1 and TRBJ2-7; D gene uncertain. Germline V gene data show CDR1 as SGHRS and CDR2 as YFSETQ. V lost 0 bases and J 0 bases, leaving 10 bases between the germline ends. The CDR3 extends over 15 amino acids. This chain's CDR3 is CASSLGHRDSYEQYF. CDR3 DNA: TGCGCCAGCAGCTTGGGGCACCGAGACTCCTACGAGCAGTACTTC.

V and J are TRBV7-9 and TRBJ2-7; TRBD2 aligns across 7 bases. V shed 4 bases and J 6 bases; nucleotides not matched to a gene: 9. Germline lookup yields CDR1 SEHNR and CDR2 FQNEAQ (reference sequence). The CDR3 contains 14 residues. The CDR3 DNA reads as TGTGCCAGCAGCTCAACTAGCGCCCGGACCGAGCAGTACTTC. This translates into CASSSTSARTEQYF.

The V and J genes are TRBV18 and TRBJ1-1; D gene ambiguous. CDR3 length: 12 residues. Deletions cut 4 bases from V and 6 bases from J, with 9 bases between. Germline CDR1 and CDR2: KGHSH and LQKENI. CDR3 loop: CASSRLDAEAFF. Written as DNA, the CDR3 is TGTGCCAGCTCACGACTCGACGCTGAAGCTTTCTTT.

This rearrangement joins TRBV20-1 to TRBJ2-5; D gene uncertain. Per the germline V gene, CDR1 is DFQATT and CDR2 is SNEGSKA (reference sequence). The CDR3 has 10 residues. V was trimmed by 3 bases and J by 3 bases, leaving 2 bases between them. CDR3 sequence: CSAREETQYF. Written as DNA, the CDR3 is TGCAGTGCTAGGGAAGAGACCCAGTACTTC.

This rearrangement joins TRBV4-1 to TRBJ1-2, with 7 bases fitting TRBD1. J was trimmed by 8 bases and V by 5 bases; bases with no gene match: 17. This CDR3 has 16 residues. The germline V gene encodes CDR1 MGHRA and CDR2 YSYEKL. This CDR3 is CASSSQTGWGVRGYTF. The CDR3 coding sequence is TGCGCCAGCAGCTCCCAGACAGGGTGGGGGGTGAGGGGCTACACCTTC.